This T cell receptor beta chain was identified during a study of CD8 T cells in ankylosing spondylitis. This clonotype occurred a few times. Antigen: not known. Germline-derived CDR1 and CDR2 are SGHRS and YFSETQ. The CDR3 loop spans 15 amino acids. V dropped 1 base and J dropped 9; count of bases not matched to a gene: 11. Overall study findings and caveats: Characteristic, it appeared, of ankylosing spondylitis blood was a TCR beta motif of 7 or 8 highly homologous variants. Significant enrichment of disease-linked clones was reported in matched ankylosing spondylitis synovial fluid.

Libraries for TCR beta were made by quantitative 5'-RACE with molecular barcodes. TCRdb re-analysed the 5' RACE reads in MiXCR, keeping a single row per CDR3 protein. The sample has approximately 540,000 distinct CDR3 sequences, about an eighth seen once. The receptor was isolated from a male donor with ankylosing spondylitis. The rearrangement uses TRBV5-1 and TRBJ2-3; 7 bases are shared with TRBD2. The sample comprised blood, either unsorted or a sorted T cell fraction (not recorded which). CDR3 amino acids: CASSLSAGDAITQYF. CDR3 sequence (DNA): TGCGCCAGCAGCTTGTCTGCGGGAGACGCCATAACGCAGTATTTT.